This T cell receptor (beta chain) derives from a study of early T cells in non-severe SARS-CoV-2 infection. Tagging with unique molecular identifiers was applied to individual cDNA molecules. TCRdb independently ran MiXCR on the 5' RACE reads; one entry per CDR3 protein. The data show almost 65,000 distinct CDR3 sequences, 4% to 5.5% seen once. This clonotype has a count of ten or more. Trimming took 2 bases from V and 0 from J, leaving 10 bases between them. The germline V gene encodes CDR1 MNHNS and CDR2 SASEGT. This CDR3 contains 15 residues. The sequence came from an adult who was a healthcare worker with PCR-confirmed SARS-CoV-2 infection or an uninfected control (not recorded which). This chain connects TRBV6-1 to TRBJ1-1, with no clear D. Material: whole blood. The CDR3 loop reads CASSEQLYMNTEAFF. In DNA form, the CDR3 reads TGTGCCAGCAGTGAACAGCTATACATGAACACTGAAGCTTTCTTT.